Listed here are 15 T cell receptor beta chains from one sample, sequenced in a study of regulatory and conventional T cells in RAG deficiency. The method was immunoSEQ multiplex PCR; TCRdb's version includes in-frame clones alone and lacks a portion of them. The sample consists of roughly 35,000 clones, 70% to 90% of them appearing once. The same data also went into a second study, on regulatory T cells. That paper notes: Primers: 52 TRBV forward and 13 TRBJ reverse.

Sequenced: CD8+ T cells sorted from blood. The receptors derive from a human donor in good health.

For the CDR3, the DNA is TGTGCCAGCAGTGAGGGCAGTTTCAACTATGGCTACACCTTC. Protein product: CASSEGSFNYGYTF. The chain employs TRBV2 and TRBJ1-2, with D unresolved. CDR3 length equals 14 residues. The germline V gene has CDR1 SNHLY and CDR2 FYNNEI. With 3 bases removed from V and 2 bases from J, the gap between germline ends came to 10 bases. The full variable domain, with the rest looked up from reference TRBV2 and TRBJ1-2, is EPEVTQTPSHQVTQMGQEVILRCVPISNHLYFYWYRQILGQKVEFLVSFYNNEISEKSEIFDDQFSVERPDGSNFTLKIRSTKLEDSAMYFCASSEGSFNYGYTFGSGTRLTVV.

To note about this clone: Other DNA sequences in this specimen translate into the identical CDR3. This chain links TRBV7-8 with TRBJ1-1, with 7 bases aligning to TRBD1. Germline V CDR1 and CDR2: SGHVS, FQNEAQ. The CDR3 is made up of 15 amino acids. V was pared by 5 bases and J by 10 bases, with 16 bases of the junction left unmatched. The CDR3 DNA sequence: TGTGCCAGCAGCCTAGTGGAGGGGGCGGGAATGGGAGCTTTCTTT. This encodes CASSLVEGAGMGAFF.

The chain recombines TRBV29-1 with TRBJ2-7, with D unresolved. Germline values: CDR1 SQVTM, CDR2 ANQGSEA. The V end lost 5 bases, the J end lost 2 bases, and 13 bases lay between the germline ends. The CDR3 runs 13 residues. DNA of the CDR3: TGCAGCGTTTCCCCAAGTATCACCTACGAGCAGTACTTC. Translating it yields CSVSPSITYEQYF.

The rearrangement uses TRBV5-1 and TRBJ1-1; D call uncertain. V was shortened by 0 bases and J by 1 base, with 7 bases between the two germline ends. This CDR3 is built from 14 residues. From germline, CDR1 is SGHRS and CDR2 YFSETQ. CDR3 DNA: TGCGCCAGCAGCTTGGAGGAGGGGAACACTGAAGCTTTCTTT. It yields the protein CASSLEEGNTEAFF.

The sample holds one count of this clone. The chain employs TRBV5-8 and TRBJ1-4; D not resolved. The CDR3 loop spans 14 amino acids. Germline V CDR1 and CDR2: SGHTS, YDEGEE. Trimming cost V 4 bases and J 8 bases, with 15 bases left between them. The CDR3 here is CASSQGLLWEKLFF. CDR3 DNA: TGTGCCAGCAGCCAAGGACTCCTGTGGGAAAAACTGTTTTTT.

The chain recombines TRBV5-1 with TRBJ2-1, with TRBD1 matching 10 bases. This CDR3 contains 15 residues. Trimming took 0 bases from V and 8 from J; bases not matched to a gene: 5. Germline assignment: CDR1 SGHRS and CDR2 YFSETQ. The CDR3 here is CASSLDLGQGDEQFF. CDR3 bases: TGCGCCAGCAGCTTGGACCTCGGACAGGGGGATGAGCAGTTCTTC.

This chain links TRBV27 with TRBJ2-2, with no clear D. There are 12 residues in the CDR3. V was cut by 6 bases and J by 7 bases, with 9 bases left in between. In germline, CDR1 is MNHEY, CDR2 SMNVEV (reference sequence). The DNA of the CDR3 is TGTGCCAGCAGCTTTTCGGGCGGGGAGCTGTTTTTT. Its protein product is CASSFSGGELFF.

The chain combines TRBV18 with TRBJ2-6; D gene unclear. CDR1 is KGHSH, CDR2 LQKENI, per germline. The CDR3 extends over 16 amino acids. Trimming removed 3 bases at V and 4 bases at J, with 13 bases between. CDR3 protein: CASSPFTRNGANVLTF. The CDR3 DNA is TGTGCCAGCTCACCCTTCACCCGGAACGGGGCCAACGTCCTGACTTTC.

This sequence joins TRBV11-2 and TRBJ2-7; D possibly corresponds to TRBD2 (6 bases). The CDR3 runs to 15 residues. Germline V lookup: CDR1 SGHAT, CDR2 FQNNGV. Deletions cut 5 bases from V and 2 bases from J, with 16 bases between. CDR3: CASSPQEGRTYEQYF. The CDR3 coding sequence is TGTGCCAGCAGCCCACAGGAGGGCCGTACCTACGAGCAGTACTTC.

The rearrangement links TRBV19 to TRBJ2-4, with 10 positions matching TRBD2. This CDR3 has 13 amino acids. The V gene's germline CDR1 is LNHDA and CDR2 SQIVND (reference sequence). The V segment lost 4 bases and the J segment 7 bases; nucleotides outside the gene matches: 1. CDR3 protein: CASSTGLANIQYF. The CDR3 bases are TGTGCCAGTAGTACGGGACTAGCGAACATTCAGTACTTC.

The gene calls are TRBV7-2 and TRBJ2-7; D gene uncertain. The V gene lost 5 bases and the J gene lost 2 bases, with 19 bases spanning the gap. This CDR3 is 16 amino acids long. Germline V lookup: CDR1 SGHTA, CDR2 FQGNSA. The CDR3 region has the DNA TGTGCCAGCAGCGGAAAAACTTGGGGTCGGCCCTACGAGCAGTACTTC. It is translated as CASSGKTWGRPYEQYF.

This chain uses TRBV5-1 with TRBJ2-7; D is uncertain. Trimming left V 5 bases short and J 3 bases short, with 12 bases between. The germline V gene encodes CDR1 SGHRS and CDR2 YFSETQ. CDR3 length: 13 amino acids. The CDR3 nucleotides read TGCGCCAGCAGTTCGAGTATGGGCTACGAGCAGTACTTC. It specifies CASSSSMGYEQYF.

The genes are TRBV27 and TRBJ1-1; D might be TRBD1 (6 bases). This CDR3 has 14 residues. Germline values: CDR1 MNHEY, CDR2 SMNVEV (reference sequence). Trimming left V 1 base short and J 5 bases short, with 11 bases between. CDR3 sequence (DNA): TGTGCCAGCAGTTTATACAGGGAGGAAACTGAAGCTTTCTTT. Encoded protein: CASSLYREETEAFF.

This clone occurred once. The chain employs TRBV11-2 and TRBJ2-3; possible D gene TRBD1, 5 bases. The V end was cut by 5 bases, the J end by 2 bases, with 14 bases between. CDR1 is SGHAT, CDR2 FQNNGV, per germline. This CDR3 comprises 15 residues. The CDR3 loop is CASSPPGPYTDTQYF. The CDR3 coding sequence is TGTGCCAGCAGCCCTCCAGGGCCCTACACAGATACGCAGTATTTT.

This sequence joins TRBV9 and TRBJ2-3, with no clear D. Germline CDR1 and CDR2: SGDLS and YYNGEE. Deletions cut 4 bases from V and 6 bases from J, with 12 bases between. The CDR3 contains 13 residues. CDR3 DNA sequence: TGTGCCAGCAGCCCCTCTTTTGGGGATACGCAGTATTTT. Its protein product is CASSPSFGDTQYF. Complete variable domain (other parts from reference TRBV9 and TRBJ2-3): DSGVTQTPKHLITATGQRVTLRCSPRSGDLSVYWYQQSLDQGLQFLIQYYNGEERAKGNILERFSAQQFPDLHSELNLSSLELGDSALYFCASSPSFGDTQYFGPGTRLTVL.